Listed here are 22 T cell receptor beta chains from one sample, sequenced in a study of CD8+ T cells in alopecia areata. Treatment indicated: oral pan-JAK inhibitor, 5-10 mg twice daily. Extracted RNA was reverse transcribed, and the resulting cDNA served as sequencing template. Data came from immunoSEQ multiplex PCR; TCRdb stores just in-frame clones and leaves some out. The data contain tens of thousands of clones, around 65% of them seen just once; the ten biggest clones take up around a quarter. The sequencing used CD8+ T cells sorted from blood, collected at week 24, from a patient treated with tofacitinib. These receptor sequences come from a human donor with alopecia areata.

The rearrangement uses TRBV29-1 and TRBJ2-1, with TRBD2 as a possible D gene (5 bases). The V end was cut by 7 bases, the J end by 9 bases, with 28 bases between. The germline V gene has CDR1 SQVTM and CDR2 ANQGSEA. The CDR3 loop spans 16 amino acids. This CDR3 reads CSARESRAGVIGEQFF. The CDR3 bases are TGCAGCGCAAGGGAGTCCCGGGCCGGGGTTATCGGTGAGCAGTTCTTC.

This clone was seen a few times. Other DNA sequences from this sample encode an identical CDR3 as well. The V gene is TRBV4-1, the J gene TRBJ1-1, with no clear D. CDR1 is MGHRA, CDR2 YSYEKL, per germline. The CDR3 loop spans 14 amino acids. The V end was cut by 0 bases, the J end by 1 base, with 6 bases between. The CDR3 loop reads CASSQETANTEAFF. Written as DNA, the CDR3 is TGCGCCAGCAGCCAAGAAACAGCGAACACTGAAGCTTTCTTT.

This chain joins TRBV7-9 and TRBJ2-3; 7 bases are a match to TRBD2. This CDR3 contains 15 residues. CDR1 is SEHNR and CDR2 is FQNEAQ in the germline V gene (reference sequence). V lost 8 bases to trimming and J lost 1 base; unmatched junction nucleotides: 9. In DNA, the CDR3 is TGTGCCAGCGGACCGTCTGCGGGGGGCACAGATACGCAGTATTTT. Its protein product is CASGPSAGGTDTQYF.

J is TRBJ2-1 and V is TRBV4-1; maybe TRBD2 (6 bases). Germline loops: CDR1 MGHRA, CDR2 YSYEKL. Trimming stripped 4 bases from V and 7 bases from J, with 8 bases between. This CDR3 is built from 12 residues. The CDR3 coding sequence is TGCGCCAGCAGCCGGGCGGGGAATGAGCAGTTCTTC. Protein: CASSRAGNEQFF.

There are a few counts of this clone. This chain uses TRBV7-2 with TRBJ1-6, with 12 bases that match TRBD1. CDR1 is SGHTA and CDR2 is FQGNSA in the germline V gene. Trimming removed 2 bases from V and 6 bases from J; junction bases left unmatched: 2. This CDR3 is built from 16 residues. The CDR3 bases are TGTGCCAGCAGCTTACTGGGACAGGGGGCTAATTCACCCCTCCACTTT. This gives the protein CASSLLGQGANSPLHF.

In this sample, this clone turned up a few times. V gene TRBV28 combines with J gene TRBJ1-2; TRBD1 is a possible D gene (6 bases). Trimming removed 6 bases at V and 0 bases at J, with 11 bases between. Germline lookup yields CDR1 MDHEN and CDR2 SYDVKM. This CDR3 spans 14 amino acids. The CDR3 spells CASRAGVSNYGYTF. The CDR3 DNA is TGTGCCAGCAGAGCAGGGGTATCTAACTATGGCTACACCTTC.

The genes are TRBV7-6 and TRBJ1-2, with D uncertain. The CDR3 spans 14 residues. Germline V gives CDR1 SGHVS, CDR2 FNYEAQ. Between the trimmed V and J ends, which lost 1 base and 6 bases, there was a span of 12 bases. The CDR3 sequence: CASSLVKWDHGYTF. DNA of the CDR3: TGTGCCAGCAGCTTAGTTAAGTGGGATCATGGCTACACCTTC.

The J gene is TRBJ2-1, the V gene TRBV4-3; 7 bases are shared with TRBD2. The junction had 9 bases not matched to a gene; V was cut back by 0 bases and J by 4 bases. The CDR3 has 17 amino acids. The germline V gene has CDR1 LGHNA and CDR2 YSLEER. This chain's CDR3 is CASSQERLALVYNEQFF. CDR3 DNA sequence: TGCGCCAGCAGCCAAGAACGACTAGCCCTTGTTTACAATGAGCAGTTCTTC.

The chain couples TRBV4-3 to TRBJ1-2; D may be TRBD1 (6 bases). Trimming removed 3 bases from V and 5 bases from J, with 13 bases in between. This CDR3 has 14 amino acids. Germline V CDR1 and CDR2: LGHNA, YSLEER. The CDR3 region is CASSHRGQRYGYTF. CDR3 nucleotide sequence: TGCGCCAGCAGCCATAGAGGACAGCGATATGGCTACACCTTC.

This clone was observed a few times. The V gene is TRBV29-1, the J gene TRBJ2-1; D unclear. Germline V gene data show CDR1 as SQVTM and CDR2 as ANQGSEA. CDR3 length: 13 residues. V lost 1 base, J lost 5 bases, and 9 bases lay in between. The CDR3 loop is CSVEVTDHNEQFF. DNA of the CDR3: TGCAGCGTTGAAGTCACCGATCACAATGAGCAGTTCTTC.

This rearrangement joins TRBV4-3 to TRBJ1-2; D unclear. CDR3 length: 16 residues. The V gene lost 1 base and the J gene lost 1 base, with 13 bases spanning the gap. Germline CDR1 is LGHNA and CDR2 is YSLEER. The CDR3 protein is CASSQGAHPVNYGYTF. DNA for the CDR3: TGCGCCAGCAGCCAAGGGGCACATCCCGTTAACTATGGCTACACCTTC.

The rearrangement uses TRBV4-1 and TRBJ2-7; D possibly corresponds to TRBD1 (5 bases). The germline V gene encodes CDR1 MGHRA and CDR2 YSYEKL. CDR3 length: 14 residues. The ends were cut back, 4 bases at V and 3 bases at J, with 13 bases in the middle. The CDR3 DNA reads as TGCGCCAGCAGCCCTGGGGTGGGGCTCTACGAGCAGTACTTC. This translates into CASSPGVGLYEQYF.

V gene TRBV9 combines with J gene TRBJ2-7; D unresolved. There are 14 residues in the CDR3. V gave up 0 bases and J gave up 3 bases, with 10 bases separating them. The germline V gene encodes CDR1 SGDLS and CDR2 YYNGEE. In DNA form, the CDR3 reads TGTGCCAGCAGCGTAGGACCTCAAAGCTACGAGCAGTACTTC. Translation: CASSVGPQSYEQYF.

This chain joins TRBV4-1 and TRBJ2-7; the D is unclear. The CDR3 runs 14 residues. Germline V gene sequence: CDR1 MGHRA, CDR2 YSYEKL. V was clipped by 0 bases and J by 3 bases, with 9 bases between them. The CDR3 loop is CASSQEVQLYEQYF. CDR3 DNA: TGCGCCAGCAGCCAAGAGGTCCAGCTCTACGAGCAGTACTTC.

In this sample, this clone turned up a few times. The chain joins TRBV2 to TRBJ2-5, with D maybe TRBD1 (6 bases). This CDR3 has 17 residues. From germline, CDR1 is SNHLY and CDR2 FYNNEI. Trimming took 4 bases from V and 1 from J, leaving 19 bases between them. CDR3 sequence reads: CASSGGTPSRVQETQYF. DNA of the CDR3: TGTGCCAGCAGTGGGGGGACACCATCGCGGGTCCAAGAGACCCAGTACTTC.

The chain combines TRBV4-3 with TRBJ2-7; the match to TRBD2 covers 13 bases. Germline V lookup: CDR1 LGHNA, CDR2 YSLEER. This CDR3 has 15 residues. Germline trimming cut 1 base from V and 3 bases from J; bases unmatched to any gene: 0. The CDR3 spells CASSQGLAGGYEQYF. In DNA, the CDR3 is TGCGCCAGCAGCCAAGGACTAGCGGGAGGCTACGAGCAGTACTTC.

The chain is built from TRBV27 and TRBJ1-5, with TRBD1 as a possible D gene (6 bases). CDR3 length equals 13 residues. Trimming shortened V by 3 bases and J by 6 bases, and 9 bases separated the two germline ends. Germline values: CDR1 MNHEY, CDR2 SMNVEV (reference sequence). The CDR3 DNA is TGTGCCAGCAGTTTCAGGGGCGGTCAGCCCCAGCATTTT. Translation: CASSFRGGQPQHF.

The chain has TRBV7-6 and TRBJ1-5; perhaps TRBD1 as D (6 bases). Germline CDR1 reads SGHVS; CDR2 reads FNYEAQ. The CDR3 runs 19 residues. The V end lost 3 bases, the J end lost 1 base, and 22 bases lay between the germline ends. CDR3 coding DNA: TGTGCCAGCAGCTTGGCCGCACGGACAGCGATGGGAAGCAATCAGCCCCAGCATTTT. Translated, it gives CASSLAARTAMGSNQPQHF.

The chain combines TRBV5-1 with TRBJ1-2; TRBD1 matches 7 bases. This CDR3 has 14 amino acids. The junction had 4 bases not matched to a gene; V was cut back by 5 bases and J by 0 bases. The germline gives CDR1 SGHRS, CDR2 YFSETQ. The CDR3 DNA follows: TGCGCCAGCAGACCTGACAGGGCTAACTATGGCTACACCTTC. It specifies CASRPDRANYGYTF.

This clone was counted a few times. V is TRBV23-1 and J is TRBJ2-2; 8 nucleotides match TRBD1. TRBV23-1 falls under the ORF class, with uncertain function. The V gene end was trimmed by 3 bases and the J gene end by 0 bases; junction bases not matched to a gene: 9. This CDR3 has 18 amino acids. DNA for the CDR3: TGCGCCAGCAGTCATTCAGAGGACAGGGTTTCGAACACCGGGGAGCTGTTTTTT. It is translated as CASSHSEDRVSNTGELFF.

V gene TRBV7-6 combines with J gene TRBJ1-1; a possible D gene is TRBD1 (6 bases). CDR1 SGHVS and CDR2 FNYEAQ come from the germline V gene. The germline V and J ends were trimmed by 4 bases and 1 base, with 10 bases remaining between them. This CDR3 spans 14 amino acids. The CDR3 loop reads CASSSGGANTEAFF. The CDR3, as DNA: TGTGCCAGCAGCTCTGGGGGGGCGAACACTGAAGCTTTCTTT.

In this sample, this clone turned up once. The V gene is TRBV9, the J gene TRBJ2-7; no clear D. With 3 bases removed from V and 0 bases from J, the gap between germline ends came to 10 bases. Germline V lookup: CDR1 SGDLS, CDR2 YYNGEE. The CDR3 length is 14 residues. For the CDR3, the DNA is TGTGCCAGCAGCGCCGGGTTAGACTCCTACGAGCAGTACTTC. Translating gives CASSAGLDSYEQYF.